This T cell receptor (beta chain) is from a study of blood T cell repertoires in COVID-19. Across the study: Acute and convalescent COVID-19 samples came from the United States, Italy and Spain. Sample material is recorded as cDNA or gDNA derived from T cells, B-cell-depleted T cells, or PBMCs.

The V gene end was trimmed by 6 bases and the J gene end by 8 bases; junction bases not matched to a gene: 11. The germline CDR1 and CDR2 sequences are WNHNN and SYGVQD (reference sequence). CDR3 length equals 14 residues. Source study methods: Amplification of reference gene primers provided the estimated nucleated cell counts. Profiling relied on immunoSEQ multiplex PCR, and the TCRdb table lists in-frame clones only, not all of them. The D gene and trimming were derived from the DNA, and the V and J assignments and clone size from that table. The sample includes 210,000 or so clones, less than 85% of them seen just once. During active infection, Seattle patients enrolled and were then monitored through disease.

The rearrangement uses TRBV10-1 and TRBJ1-2; 8 bases fit TRBD1. The TCR comes from an elderly woman with COVID-19, enrolled during active disease. Specimen: peripheral blood. CDR3 region: CASSDGQGSGGYTF. CDR3 sequence (DNA): TGCGCCAGCAGCGACGGACAGGGATCAGGAGGCTACACCTTC.